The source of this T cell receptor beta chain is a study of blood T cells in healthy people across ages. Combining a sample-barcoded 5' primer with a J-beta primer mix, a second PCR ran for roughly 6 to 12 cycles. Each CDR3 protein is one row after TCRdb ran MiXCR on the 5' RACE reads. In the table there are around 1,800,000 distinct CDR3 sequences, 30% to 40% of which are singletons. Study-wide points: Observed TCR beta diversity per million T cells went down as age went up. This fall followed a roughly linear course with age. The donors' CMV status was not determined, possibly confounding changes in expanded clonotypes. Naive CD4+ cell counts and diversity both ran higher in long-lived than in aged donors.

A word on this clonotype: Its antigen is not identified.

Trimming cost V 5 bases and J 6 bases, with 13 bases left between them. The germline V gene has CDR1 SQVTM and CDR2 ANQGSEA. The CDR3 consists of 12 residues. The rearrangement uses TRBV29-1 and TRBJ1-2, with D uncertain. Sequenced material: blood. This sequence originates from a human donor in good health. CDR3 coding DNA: TGCAGCGTTCTGGGAGGTAATGATGGCTACACCTTC. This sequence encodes CSVLGGNDGYTF.